This T cell receptor beta chain was obtained from a study of CD8+ T cells in alopecia areata. After isolation, RNA underwent reverse transcription to generate cDNA as the sequencing template. Produced via immunoSEQ multiplex PCR; TCRdb's table is partial and in-frame only. The sample has some 180,000 clones; 40% to 55% are singletons. Treatment of the sample: oral pan-JAK inhibitor, 5-10 mg twice daily. General study results and limits: Lesional scalp, notably in alopecia totalis/universalis, had clonality above that of normal scalp. Scalp and blood retained many expanded lesional clones during tofacitinib.

A note on this clone: The antigen remains undetermined.

Looked up from germline, CDR1 is SQVTM and CDR2 is ANQGSEA. The CDR3 totals 14 residues. V lost 4 bases, J lost 3 bases, and 8 bases stayed unmatched. V is TRBV29-1 and J is TRBJ1-2; 7 bases are a match to TRBD1. The specimen comprised CD8+ T cells sorted from blood, sampled around week 54, from a patient treated with tofacitinib. The TCR sequence derives from a human donor with alopecia areata. The CDR3 loop is CSVVMGQGDYGYTF. CDR3 bases: TGCAGCGTTGTTATGGGTCAGGGGGACTATGGCTACACCTTC.